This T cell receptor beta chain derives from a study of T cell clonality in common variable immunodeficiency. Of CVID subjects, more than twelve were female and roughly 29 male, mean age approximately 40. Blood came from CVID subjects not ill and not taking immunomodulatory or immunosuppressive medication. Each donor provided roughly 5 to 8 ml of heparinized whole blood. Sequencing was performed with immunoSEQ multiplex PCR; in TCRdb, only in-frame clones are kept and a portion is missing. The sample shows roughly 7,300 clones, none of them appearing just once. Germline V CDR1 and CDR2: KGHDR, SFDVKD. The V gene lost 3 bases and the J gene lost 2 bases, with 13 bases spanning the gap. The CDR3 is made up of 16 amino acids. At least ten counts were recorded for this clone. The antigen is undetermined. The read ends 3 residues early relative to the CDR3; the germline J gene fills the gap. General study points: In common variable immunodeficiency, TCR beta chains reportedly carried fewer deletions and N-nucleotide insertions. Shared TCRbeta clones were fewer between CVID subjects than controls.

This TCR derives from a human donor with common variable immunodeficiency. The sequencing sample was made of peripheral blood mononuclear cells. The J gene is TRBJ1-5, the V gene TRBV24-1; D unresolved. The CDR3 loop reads CATSDGRAYGNQPQHF. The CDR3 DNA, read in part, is TGTGCCACCAGTGATGGTAGGGCTTATGGCAATCAGCCC.